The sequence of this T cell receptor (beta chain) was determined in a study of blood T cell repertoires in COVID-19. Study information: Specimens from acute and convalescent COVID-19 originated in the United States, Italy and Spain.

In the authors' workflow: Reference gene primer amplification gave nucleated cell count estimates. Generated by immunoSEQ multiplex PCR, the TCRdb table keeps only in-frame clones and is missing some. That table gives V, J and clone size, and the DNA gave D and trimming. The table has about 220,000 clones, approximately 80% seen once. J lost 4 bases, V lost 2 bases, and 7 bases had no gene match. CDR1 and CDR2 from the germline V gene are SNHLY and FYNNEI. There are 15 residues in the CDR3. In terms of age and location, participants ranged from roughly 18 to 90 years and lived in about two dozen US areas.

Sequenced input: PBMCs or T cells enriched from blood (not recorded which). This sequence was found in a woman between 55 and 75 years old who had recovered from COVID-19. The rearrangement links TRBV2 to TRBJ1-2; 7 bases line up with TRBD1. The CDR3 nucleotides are TGTGCCAGCAGTGAAATACAGGGGTTCATCTATGGCTACACCTTC. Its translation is CASSEIQGFIYGYTF.